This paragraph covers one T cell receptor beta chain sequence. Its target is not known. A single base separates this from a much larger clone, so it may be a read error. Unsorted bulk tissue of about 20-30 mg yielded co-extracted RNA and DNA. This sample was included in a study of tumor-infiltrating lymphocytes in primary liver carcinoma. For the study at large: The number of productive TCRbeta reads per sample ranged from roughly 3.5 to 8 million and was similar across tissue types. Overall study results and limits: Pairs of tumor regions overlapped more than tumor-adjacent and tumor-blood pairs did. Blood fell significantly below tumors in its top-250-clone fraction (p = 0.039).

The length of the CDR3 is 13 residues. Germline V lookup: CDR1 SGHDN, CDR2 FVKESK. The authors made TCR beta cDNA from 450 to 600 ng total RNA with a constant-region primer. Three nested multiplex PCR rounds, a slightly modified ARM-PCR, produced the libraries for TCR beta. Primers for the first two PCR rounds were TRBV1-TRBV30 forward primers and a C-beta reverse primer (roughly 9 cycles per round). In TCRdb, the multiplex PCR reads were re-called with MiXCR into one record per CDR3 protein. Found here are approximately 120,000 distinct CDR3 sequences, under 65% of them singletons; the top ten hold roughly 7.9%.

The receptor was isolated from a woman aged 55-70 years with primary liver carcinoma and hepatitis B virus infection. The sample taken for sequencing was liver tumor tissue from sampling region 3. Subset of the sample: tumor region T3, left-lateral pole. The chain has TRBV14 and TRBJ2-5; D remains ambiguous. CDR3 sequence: CVSSQYVQETQYF. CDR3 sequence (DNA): TGTGTCAGCAGCCAATACGTCCAAGAGACCCAGTACTTC.